These 21 T cell receptor beta chains originate from one sample sequenced in a study of Tregs in tolerant kidney transplant recipients. Data came from immunoSEQ multiplex PCR; TCRdb stores just in-frame clones and leaves some out. The sample lists more than 95,000 clones, 92% occurring once. The specimen sequenced was CD4+ T cells from blood. Every receptor here comes from a human donor in good health.

This chain joins TRBV6-6 and TRBJ2-3; 11 nucleotides agree with TRBD2. The CDR3 consists of 15 residues. The trim removed 7 bases at V and 2 bases at J, leaving 5 bases unmatched. CDR1 MNHNY and CDR2 SVGAGI come from the germline V gene (reference sequence). The CDR3 DNA follows: TGTGCCAGCAAGACTAGCGGGGCCCCCACAGATACGCAGTATTTT. It yields the protein CASKTSGAPTDTQYF.

The rearrangement uses TRBV5-8 and TRBJ2-5; D unclear. CDR1 SGHTS and CDR2 YDEGEE come from the germline V gene. This CDR3 has 15 residues. Trimming took off 5 bases at V and 7 bases at J, with 21 bases between the two ends. The CDR3 reads CASRSGLGLKATQYF. DNA for the CDR3: TGTGCCAGCAGATCTGGATTGGGTCTCAAGGCGACCCAGTACTTC.

CDR3 protein: CAVDRSEQYF. The CDR3 DNA reads TGTGCCGTGGACAGGTCCGAGCAGTACTTC. The rearrangement links TRBV30 to TRBJ2-7; 7 bases match TRBD1. The CDR3 contains 10 residues. J gave up 6 bases and V 8 bases, and 4 bases lay outside the gene matches. Germline CDR1 reads GTSNPN; CDR2 reads SVGIG (reference sequence).

This clone has just one count. The V call is TRBV9, the J call TRBJ2-1; 10 bases align to TRBD2. The CDR3 length is 15 residues. After removal of 3 bases from V and 6 bases from J, the junction contained 6 bases not matched to a gene. Germline V gives CDR1 SGDLS, CDR2 YYNGEE. The CDR3 DNA sequence: TGTGCCAGCAGCGCCACCGGGACTAGCGTCAATGAGCAGTTCTTC. This codes for CASSATGTSVNEQFF.

This chain links TRBV5-1 with TRBJ1-2, with D perhaps matching TRBD1 (5 bases). The CDR3 is made up of 15 amino acids. Trimming took 0 bases from V and 5 from J, leaving 14 bases between them. The germline V gene encodes CDR1 SGHRS and CDR2 YFSETQ. This CDR3 reads CASSLEQGPVYGYTF. CDR3 bases: TGCGCCAGCAGCTTGGAGCAGGGACCAGTTTATGGCTACACCTTC.

V and J are TRBV5-1 and TRBJ1-5; 10 positions match TRBD1. The V segment lost 2 bases and the J segment 1 base; nucleotides outside the gene matches: 3. Germline V gives CDR1 SGHRS, CDR2 YFSETQ. The CDR3 totals 16 residues. The CDR3, as DNA: TGCGCCAGCAGCTTAGGGACAGGGGTAAGCAATCAGCCCCAGCATTTT. This encodes CASSLGTGVSNQPQHF.

The chain links TRBV21-1 to TRBJ2-2. TRBV21-1 is a known pseudogene. The CDR3 covers 14 residues. The CDR3 bases are TGTGCCAGCAGCCACGGAAGGGATACCGGGGAGCTGTTTTTT. This codes for CASSHGRDTGELFF.

The chain recombines TRBV7-3 with TRBJ2-3; D gene unclear. Trimming removed 2 bases at V and 1 base at J, with 4 bases between. CDR1 and CDR2 from the germline V gene are SGHTA and FQGTGA. The CDR3 totals 13 residues. The CDR3 protein is CASSLEGTDTQYF. The CDR3 nucleotides read TGTGCCAGCAGCTTAGAGGGCACAGATACGCAGTATTTT.

V usage is TRBV4-1 and J usage is TRBJ2-6; D call uncertain. The germline CDR1 and CDR2 sequences are MGHRA and YSYEKL. V lost 2 bases and J lost 5, with 10 bases in between. The CDR3 spans 15 residues. CDR3 amino acids: CASSQRMSRANVLTF. The CDR3 DNA reads as TGCGCCAGCAGCCAACGGATGAGTAGGGCCAACGTCCTGACTTTC.

The V call is TRBV6-6, the J call TRBJ2-7, with 8 bases that match TRBD1. The CDR3 totals 15 residues. Germline CDR1 MNHNY, CDR2 SVGAGI (reference sequence). Trimming cost V 4 bases and J 3 bases; bases outside gene matches: 8. The CDR3 DNA is TGTGCCAGCAGTTCATTGGGACAGGTTGTCTACGAGCAGTACTTC. It specifies CASSSLGQVVYEQYF.

V is TRBV21-1 and J is TRBJ2-1; the DNA was not used to check the table's D call, TRBD2. TRBV21-1 is given as a pseudogene. The CDR3 is 16 amino acids. The CDR3 loop reads CASSNGGSGRADEQFF. Written as DNA, the CDR3 is TGTGCCAGCTCCAATGGGGGTAGCGGGAGGGCGGATGAGCAGTTCTTC.

The chain links TRBV7-9 to TRBJ1-1, with 7 bases aligning to TRBD1. V was pared by 11 bases and J by 5 bases, with 14 bases of the junction left unmatched. The CDR3 covers 14 residues. CDR1 and CDR2 (germline): SEHNR, FQNEAQ (reference sequence). The chain's CDR3 is CASETHDRETEAFF. In DNA, the CDR3 is TGTGCCTCCGAAACCCACGACAGGGAAACTGAAGCTTTCTTT.

The V and J genes are TRBV5-5 and TRBJ1-2; D is ambiguous. CDR1 is SGHKS, CDR2 YYEKEE, per germline (reference sequence). Trimming pared 0 bases from V and 3 bases from J, leaving 6 bases between. The CDR3 runs to 13 residues. DNA of the CDR3: TGTGCCAGCAGCTTGGAGGGTTACTATGGCTACACCTTC. This codes for CASSLEGYYGYTF.

This chain joins TRBV11-3 and TRBJ2-1; D is uncertain. Trimming shortened V by 4 bases and J by 4 bases, and 20 bases separated the two germline ends. Looked up from germline, CDR1 is SGHNT and CDR2 is YENEEA. The CDR3 has 17 residues. The CDR3 region has the DNA TGTGCCAGCAGCTCATCTTATGTCAGCGTGGGGTACAATGAGCAGTTCTTC. Protein sequence: CASSSSYVSVGYNEQFF.

V gene TRBV2 combines with J gene TRBJ1-3, with D possibly TRBD1 on 6 matching bases. Trimming took off 8 bases at V and 0 bases at J, with 11 bases between the two ends. This CDR3 has 14 residues. The V gene's germline CDR1 is SNHLY and CDR2 FYNNEI. CDR3 DNA sequence: TGTGCCAGCCGGACAGCTTTCTCTGGAAACACCATATATTTT. Encoded protein: CASRTAFSGNTIYF.

V is TRBV5-1 and J is TRBJ1-3; D call uncertain. Per germline, CDR1 SGHRS and CDR2 YFSETQ. The V end lost 2 bases, the J end lost 0 bases, and 9 bases lay between the germline ends. The CDR3 is made up of 15 amino acids. The CDR3 is CASSFGDGSGNTIYF. CDR3 DNA sequence: TGCGCCAGCAGCTTTGGGGATGGCTCTGGAAACACCATATATTTT.

The rearrangement joins TRBV18 to TRBJ2-5, with TRBD1 as a possible D gene (6 bases). CDR3 length: 19 residues. The germline gives CDR1 KGHSH, CDR2 LQKENI. V lost 3 bases and J lost 4, with 27 bases in between. The CDR3 here is CASSPMGAGIADPPETQYF. CDR3 coding DNA: TGTGCCAGCTCACCGATGGGGGCAGGTATAGCCGACCCCCCAGAGACCCAGTACTTC.

The chain uses TRBV18 and TRBJ1-1; D ambiguous. CDR1 is KGHSH, CDR2 LQKENI, per germline. The V and J ends lost 4 bases and 1 base respectively, with 10 bases between them. The CDR3 is 14 residues long. In nucleotides, the CDR3 is TGTGCCAGCTCACTTACGGGCCCGAACACTGAAGCTTTCTTT. Protein product: CASSLTGPNTEAFF.

V is TRBV2 and J is TRBJ2-7; 8 bases agree with TRBD2. The CDR3 is made up of 15 amino acids. With V trimmed by 7 bases and J by 2 bases, 10 bases remained unmatched. Per the germline V gene, CDR1 is SNHLY and CDR2 is FYNNEI. For the CDR3, the DNA is TGTGCCAGCATCCGCCAAGCGGGGGAAACCTACGAGCAGTACTTC. Translating it yields CASIRQAGETYEQYF. The full variable domain, completed using reference TRBV2 and TRBJ2-7, is EPEVTQTPSHQVTQMGQEVILRCVPISNHLYFYWYRQILGQKVEFLVSFYNNEISEKSEIFDDQFSVERPDGSNFTLKIRSTKLEDSAMYFCASIRQAGETYEQYFGPGTRLTVT.

The genes are TRBV6-1 and TRBJ1-4, with D possibly being TRBD1 (6 bases). The V end lost 4 bases, the J end lost 0 bases, and 9 bases lay between the germline ends. This CDR3 contains 15 residues. In germline, CDR1 is MNHNS, CDR2 SASEGT. CDR3 loop: CASSARQATNEKLFF. The CDR3 bases are TGTGCCAGCAGTGCAAGACAGGCAACTAATGAAAAACTGTTTTTT.

This sequence joins TRBV4-1 and TRBJ2-7; perhaps TRBD2 as D (5 bases). The CDR3 has 16 residues. Trimming left V 0 bases short and J 2 bases short, with 14 bases between. Germline V gene data show CDR1 as MGHRA and CDR2 as YSYEKL. The CDR3 sequence: CASSQDGTRGAYEQYF. CDR3 bases: TGCGCCAGCAGCCAAGATGGCACCCGGGGAGCCTACGAGCAGTACTTC.